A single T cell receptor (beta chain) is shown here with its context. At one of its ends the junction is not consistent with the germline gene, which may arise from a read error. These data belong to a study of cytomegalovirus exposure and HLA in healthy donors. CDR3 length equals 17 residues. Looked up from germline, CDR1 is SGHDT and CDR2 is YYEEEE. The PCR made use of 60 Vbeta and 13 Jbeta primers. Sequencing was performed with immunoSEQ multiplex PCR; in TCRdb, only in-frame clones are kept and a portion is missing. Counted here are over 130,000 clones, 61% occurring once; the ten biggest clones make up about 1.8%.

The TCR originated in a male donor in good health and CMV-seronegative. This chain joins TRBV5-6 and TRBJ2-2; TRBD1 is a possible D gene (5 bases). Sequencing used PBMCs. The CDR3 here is CAGSLSPFRAWSGELFF. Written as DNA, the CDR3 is TGTGCCGGCAGCTTGTCCCCTTTCAGGGCATGGTCCGGGGAGCTGTTTTTT.